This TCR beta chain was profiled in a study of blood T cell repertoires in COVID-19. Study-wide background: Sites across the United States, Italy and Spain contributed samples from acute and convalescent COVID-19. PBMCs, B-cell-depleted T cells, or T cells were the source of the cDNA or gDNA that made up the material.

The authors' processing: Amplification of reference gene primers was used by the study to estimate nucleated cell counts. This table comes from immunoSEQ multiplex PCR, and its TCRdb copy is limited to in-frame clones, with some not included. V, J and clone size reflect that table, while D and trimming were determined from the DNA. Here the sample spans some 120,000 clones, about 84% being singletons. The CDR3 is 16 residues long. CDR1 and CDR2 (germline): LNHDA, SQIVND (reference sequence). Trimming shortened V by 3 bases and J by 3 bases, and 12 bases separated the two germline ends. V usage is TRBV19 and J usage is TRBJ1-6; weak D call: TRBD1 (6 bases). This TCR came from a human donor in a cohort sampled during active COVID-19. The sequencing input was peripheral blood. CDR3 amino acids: CASSIREQGYNSPLHF. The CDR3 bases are TGTGCCAGTAGTATTCGAGAACAGGGCTATAATTCACCCCTCCACTTT.